This T cell receptor beta chain is drawn from a study of blood T cells in healthy people across ages. On this clonotype itself: What it binds is not known.

Study results and limitations: Any conclusive comparison of naive versus antigen-experienced cells was prevented by using unsorted PBMCs.

Through a sample-barcoded 5' primer and a J-beta primer mix, a second PCR was run for roughly 7 to 12 cycles. Using its own MiXCR run on the 5' RACE reads, TCRdb lists one record per CDR3 protein. The sample contains about 1.6 million distinct CDR3 sequences, almost 35% of which appear only once. Healthy Caucasian individuals from Russia aged roughly 6 to 90 were enrolled as donors. The CDR3 loop spans 14 amino acids. V was clipped by 4 bases and J by 0 bases; unmatched bases: 2. Germline CDR1 and CDR2: DFQATT and SNEGSKA (reference sequence). The sequence was obtained from a woman in her 30s in good health. The J gene is TRBJ1-4, the V gene TRBV20-1; 7 nucleotides match TRBD1. The sequenced sample consisted of blood. The CDR3, as DNA: TGCAGTGCTAAACAGGGGTCAACTAATGAAAAACTGTTTTTT. It specifies CSAKQGSTNEKLFF.